These T cell receptor beta chains were read from a single sample in a study of T-cell reconstitution after alpha-beta-depleted transplantation in children. One entry per CDR3 protein results from TCRdb running MiXCR on the PCR reads. The sample includes about 870,000 distinct CDR3 sequences, roughly 15% of them seen just once. The sample here was PBMCs, mostly from graft donor cells, taken 360 days after TCRalphabeta/CD19-depleted stem cell transplant. The receptors were gathered from a male patient younger than 18 who had a stem cell transplant for acute lymphoblastic leukemia, so the T cells may come from the graft donor. Each CDR3 is given with its conserved first and last residue. Fields, in order: clone size, V gene, D gene, J gene, CDR3 protein, CDR3 DNA. The D gene is left open where the match is weak. Expanded clones are given a class, and other clones once, few, many or no size at all.

few,TRBV4-1,NA,TRBJ2-1,CASRSVGGSSYNEQFF,TGCGCCAGCAGAAGCGTCGGAGGGAGCTCCTACAATGAGCAGTTCTTC
NA,TRBV4-2,NA,TRBJ2-5,CASSPRGSGAQETQYF,TGTGCCAGCAGTCCCAGGGGAAGCGGTGCACAAGAGACCCAGTACTTC
many,TRBV28,TRBD1,TRBJ2-7,CASSAPDRAGEQYF,TGTGCCAGCAGTGCCCCCGACAGGGCTGGCGAGCAGTACTTC
few,TRBV10-3,NA,TRBJ1-6,CAIAGLFSPLHF,TGTGCCATCGCCGGGTTGTTTTCACCCCTCCACTTT
NA,TRBV7-9,NA,TRBJ1-3,CASSLYGRRNTIYF,TGTGCCAGCAGCTTATATGGGAGGAGAAACACCATATATTTT
NA,TRBV5-1,TRBD2,TRBJ2-7,CASSGTRGSYSYEQYF,TGCGCCAGCAGCGGGACTAGGGGGTCCTACTCCTACGAGCAGTACTTC
once,TRBV12-3/TRBV12-4,NA,TRBJ1-5,CASSLSSTYQPQHF,TGTGCCAGCAGTTTAAGTTCCACCTATCAGCCCCAGCATTTT
many,TRBV29-1,NA,TRBJ2-1,CSVEGSWSYNEQFF,TGCAGCGTTGAAGGGAGTTGGTCCTACAATGAGCAGTTCTTC
many,TRBV29-1,NA,TRBJ2-7,CSVLPSAGISYEQYF,TGCAGCGTCCTCCCTTCCGCGGGGATCTCCTACGAGCAGTACTTC
NA,TRBV7-9,NA,TRBJ1-6,CATTAGGAGGDSPLHF,TGTGCCACCACAGCAGGAGGGGCAGGCGGGGATTCACCCCTCCACTTT
NA,TRBV2,NA,TRBJ1-5,CASSDTAYSNQPQHF,TGTGCCAGCAGTGACACCGCTTATAGCAATCAGCCCCAGCATTTT
NA,TRBV18,NA,TRBJ2-1,CASSPGTESYNEQFF,TGTGCCAGCTCACCAGGGACGGAAAGCTACAATGAGCAGTTCTTC
NA,TRBV6-5,TRBD1,TRBJ1-2,CASSYSREQGASGYTF,TGTGCCAGCAGTTACTCGAGGGAACAGGGGGCGAGTGGCTACACCTTC
NA,TRBV5-1,NA,TRBJ1-1,CASSLLDRTEAFF,TGCGCCAGCAGCTTATTGGACCGCACTGAAGCTTTCTTT
NA,TRBV12-3/TRBV12-4,TRBD1,TRBJ2-7,CASSPRTGEGLSYEQYF,TGTGCCAGCAGTCCGAGGACAGGTGAAGGGCTCAGCTACGAGCAGTACTTC
few,TRBV7-2,NA,TRBJ1-1,CASSLGYERQGNTEAFF,TGTGCCAGCAGCTTAGGATATGAACGGCAGGGGAACACTGAAGCTTTCTTT
once,TRBV12-3/TRBV12-4,TRBD1,TRBJ2-2,CASGQGEFTGELFF,TGTGCCAGTGGACAGGGGGAATTCACCGGGGAGCTGTTTTTT
many,TRBV5-1,NA,TRBJ2-7,CASSFSYEQYF,TGTGCCAGCAGTTTCTCCTACGAGCAGTACTTC
few,TRBV18,NA,TRBJ2-7,CASSPPGRHYEQYF,TGTGCCAGCTCACCACCGGGGAGACACTACGAGCAGTACTTC
few,TRBV29-1,NA,TRBJ2-5,CSATEVGEETQYF,TGCAGCGCCACCGAGGTAGGGGAAGAGACCCAGTACTTC
few,TRBV7-9,TRBD1,TRBJ2-1,CASSQGGRQGVVF,TGTGCCAGCAGCCAAGGTGGGCGACAGGGGGTTGTCTTC
many,TRBV12-3/TRBV12-4,NA,TRBJ1-1,CASSPPGDTEAFF,TGTGCCAGCAGCCCACCGGGGGACACTGAAGCTTTCTTT
NA,TRBV5-1,NA,TRBJ1-2,CASAPGDSNYGYNF,TGCGCCAGCGCCCCCGGGGACTCTAACTATGGCTACAACTTC